Shown below are 14 T cell receptor beta chains from a single sample sequenced in a study of regulatory T cells in long-lasting Graves disease. Time point here: newly diagnosed GD, antithyroid drugs for less than 3 months. From RNA extracted from PBMCs, the TCR library was made. For TCR beta, libraries came from iRepertoire HTBI primers and Arm-PCR of CDR3 regions. A single record per CDR3 protein comes from TCRdb applying MiXCR to the multiplex PCR reads. The sample lists about 450,000 distinct CDR3 sequences, 13% to 15% occurring once. These data were also filed under a second study, of T cells in Graves' hyperthyroidism and ophthalmopathy.

The input for sequencing was peripheral blood mononuclear cells (PBMCs), taken at new diagnosis, from a patient treated with antithyroid drugs. These receptors were obtained from a woman between 45 and 60 years old with Graves disease.

This clonotype was observed many times. V is TRBV12-3 or TRBV12-4 and J is TRBJ1-1, with no clear D. With 7 bases removed from V and 2 bases from J, the gap between germline ends came to 17 bases. CDR3 length: 15 amino acids. CDR3 in amino acids: CASILMEAKNTEAFF. DNA for the CDR3: TGTGCCAGCATCCTCATGGAGGCGAAAAACACTGAAGCTTTCTTT.

The chain joins TRBV20-1 to TRBJ2-7; D uncertain. Germline assignment: CDR1 DFQATT and CDR2 SNEGSKA (reference sequence). V gave up 1 base and J gave up 0 bases, with 7 bases separating them. This CDR3 region has 13 residues. CDR3 sequence: CSARAVNSYEQYF. The CDR3 coding sequence is TGCAGTGCTAGAGCCGTCAACTCCTACGAGCAGTACTTC.

This clonotype was counted only a few times. The chain employs TRBV2 and TRBJ2-5; D is unclear. Germline V gives CDR1 SNHLY, CDR2 FYNNEI. V lost 3 bases and J lost 4, with 6 bases in between. This CDR3 is 12 amino acids long. CDR3 DNA sequence: TGTGCCAGCAGTGACCTGTCAGAGACCCAGTACTTC. It yields the protein CASSDLSETQYF.

This clonotype has ten or more counts. This rearrangement joins TRBV7-9 to TRBJ2-3, with 14 bases fitting TRBD2. Trimming took 1 base from V and 4 from J; bases not matched to a gene: 1. The V gene's germline CDR1 is SEHNR and CDR2 FQNEAQ (reference sequence). The CDR3 loop spans 16 amino acids. The CDR3 region has the DNA TGTGCCAGCAGCTTAGGACTAGCGGGAGGGGCAGATACGCAGTATTTT. Translation: CASSLGLAGGADTQYF.

This clonotype was counted at least ten times. The J gene is TRBJ1-2, the V gene TRBV28; D might be TRBD1 (5 bases). This CDR3 region has 14 residues. Between the trimmed V and J ends, which lost 6 bases and 5 bases, there was a span of 16 bases. Germline CDR1 is MDHEN and CDR2 is SYDVKM. The CDR3 spells CASRLREANYGYTF. CDR3 nucleotides: TGTGCCAGCAGGCTCAGGGAAGCGAATTATGGCTACACCTTC.

V gene TRBV14 combines with J gene TRBJ2-3; 8 bases map to TRBD1. The CDR3 runs to 16 residues. With V trimmed by 1 base and J by 4 bases, 7 bases remained unmatched. Per germline, CDR1 SGHDN and CDR2 FVKESK. The CDR3 nucleotides read TGTGCCAGCAGCCAAGTTCACAGGGGGTTTTCAGATACGCAGTATTTT. It translates to CASSQVHRGFSDTQYF.

At least ten counts were recorded for this clonotype. This sequence joins TRBV10-3 and TRBJ2-7; TRBD1 aligns across 9 bases. With V trimmed by 3 bases and J by 2 bases, 2 bases remained unmatched. The length of the CDR3 is 14 residues. Per germline, CDR1 ENHRY and CDR2 SYGVKD. The CDR3 sequence: CAISDGTGPYEQYF. CDR3 coding DNA: TGTGCCATCAGTGACGGGACAGGGCCCTACGAGCAGTACTTC.

The chain joins TRBV4-1 to TRBJ2-4; 8 nucleotides match TRBD1. V dropped 1 base and J dropped 0; count of bases not matched to a gene: 8. CDR1 is MGHRA and CDR2 is YSYEKL in the germline V gene. The CDR3 contains 18 residues. CDR3 sequence (DNA): TGCGCCAGCAGCCAAGTTAACAGGGGGAGAGGAGCCAAAAACATTCAGTACTTC. It is translated as CASSQVNRGRGAKNIQYF.

Worth noting for this clonotype: A much larger clone differs from this one at a single base, so this may be a read error. V gene TRBV18 combines with J gene TRBJ1-5; no definite D call. The CDR3 extends over 14 amino acids. Germline CDR1 reads KGHSH; CDR2 reads LQKENI. CDR3 residues: CGSSLDLSNQPQHF. The CDR3 DNA reads as TGTGGCAGCTCACTGGACCTAAGCAATCAGCCCCAGCATTTT.

This clonotype was seen a few times. The V call is TRBV7-8, the J call TRBJ2-6; D is possibly TRBD1 (6 bases). Germline V CDR1 and CDR2: SGHVS, FQNEAQ. V lost 2 bases, J lost 0 bases, and 17 bases lay in between. The CDR3 totals 19 residues. As DNA, the CDR3 is TGTGCCAGCAGCTTATTAGTATCGGGGACACCCTCTGGGGCCAACGTCCTGACTTTC. This translates into CASSLLVSGTPSGANVLTF.

This clonotype was seen at least ten times. The chain combines TRBV2 with TRBJ2-3; either TRBD1 or TRBD2 may supply D (5 bases each). Germline CDR1 is SNHLY and CDR2 is FYNNEI. Trimming cost V 3 bases and J 0 bases, with 7 bases left between them. There are 14 residues in the CDR3. Here the CDR3 reads CASSDGDSTDTQYF. The CDR3 DNA sequence: TGTGCCAGCAGTGACGGGGACAGCACAGATACGCAGTATTTT.

Ten or more counts support this clonotype. The V call is TRBV12-3 or TRBV12-4, the J call TRBJ2-1; TRBD2 agrees at 12 bases. V trimming: 5 bases; J trimming: 4 bases; junction bases outside the gene matches: 12. This CDR3 has 18 amino acids. The CDR3, as DNA: TGTGCCAGCAGTGACTCTGGACTAGCGGGGTTCCTTTACAATGAGCAGTTCTTC. Translated, it gives CASSDSGLAGFLYNEQFF.

The V call is TRBV7-9, the J call TRBJ2-7, with TRBD1 as a possible D gene (5 bases). V dropped 5 bases and J dropped 3 bases, with 8 bases sitting between them. This CDR3 spans 12 amino acids. The germline V gene encodes CDR1 SEHNR and CDR2 FQNEAQ (reference sequence). CDR3 nucleotides: TGTGCCAGCAGCACACAGGACTACGAGCAGTACTTC. Translating it yields CASSTQDYEQYF.

V and J are TRBV4-1 and TRBJ1-5; possibly TRBD1 for D (5 bases). Germline loops: CDR1 MGHRA, CDR2 YSYEKL. Trimming took off 4 bases at V and 9 bases at J, with 19 bases between the two ends. CDR3 length equals 15 residues. The CDR3 protein is CASSLRERDPLPQHF. The CDR3 bases are TGCGCCAGCAGCCTCCGGGAGAGGGACCCCCTGCCCCAGCATTTT.